This T cell receptor beta chain was captured in a study of CD8 T cell repertoires and HIV-1 epitope variants. Turning to the study itself: Epitopes were three Gag families plus Nef HW9 and YT9. Equal numbers of autologous T cell-negative cells presented antigen to enriched T cells.

Clones were read by immunoSEQ multiplex PCR, and TCRdb kept only the in-frame ones, dropping some. The data contain 90,000 or so clones, 60% to 80% of them singletons. With 5 bases removed from V and 4 bases from J, the gap between germline ends came to 14 bases. CDR1 and CDR2 from the germline V gene are MDHEN and SYDVKM. This CDR3 contains 14 residues. The sample holds a few counts of this clone. The chain links TRBV28 to TRBJ1-1, with TRBD1 as a possible D gene (5 bases). What was sequenced was uncultured baseline CD8+ T cells from peripheral blood mononuclear cells (PBMCs). The origin of this receptor is a male donor with HIV. The DNA of the CDR3 is TGTGCCAGCAGTCGGGACTACTGGGGCACTGAAGCTTTCTTT. It codes for CASSRDYWGTEAFF.